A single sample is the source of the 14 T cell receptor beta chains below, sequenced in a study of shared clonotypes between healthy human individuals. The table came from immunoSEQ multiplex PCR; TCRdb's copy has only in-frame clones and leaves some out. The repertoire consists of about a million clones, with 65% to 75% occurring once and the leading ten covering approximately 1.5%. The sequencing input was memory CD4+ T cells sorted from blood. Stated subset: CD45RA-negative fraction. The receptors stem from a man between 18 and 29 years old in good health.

The CDR3 DNA reads as TGCGCCAGCAGCTTGGAGGCAAAAAAGGCAGATACGCAGTATTTT. Translated, it gives CASSLEAKKADTQYF. The genes are TRBV5-1 and TRBJ2-3; D remains unclear. V was clipped by 0 bases and J by 4 bases, with 12 bases between them. CDR1 SGHRS and CDR2 YFSETQ come from the germline V gene. This CDR3 is 15 amino acids long.

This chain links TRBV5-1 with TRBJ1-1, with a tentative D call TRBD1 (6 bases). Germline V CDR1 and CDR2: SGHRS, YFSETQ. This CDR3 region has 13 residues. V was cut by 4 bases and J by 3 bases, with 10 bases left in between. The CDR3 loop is CASSPGDHTEAFF. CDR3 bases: TGCGCCAGCAGCCCAGGGGATCACACTGAAGCTTTCTTT. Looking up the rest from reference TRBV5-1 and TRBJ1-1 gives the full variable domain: KAGVTQTPRYLIKTRGQQVTLSCSPISGHRSVSWYQQTPGQGLQFLFEYFSETQRNKGNFPGRFSGRQFSNSRSEMNVSTLELGDSALYLCASSPGDHTEAFFGQGTRLTVV.

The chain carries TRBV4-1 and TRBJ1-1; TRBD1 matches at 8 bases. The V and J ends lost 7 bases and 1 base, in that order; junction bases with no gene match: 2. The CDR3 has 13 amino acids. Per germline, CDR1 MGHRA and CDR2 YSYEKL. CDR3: CASTGTGNTEAFF. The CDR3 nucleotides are TGCGCCAGCACCGGGACAGGGAACACTGAAGCTTTCTTT.

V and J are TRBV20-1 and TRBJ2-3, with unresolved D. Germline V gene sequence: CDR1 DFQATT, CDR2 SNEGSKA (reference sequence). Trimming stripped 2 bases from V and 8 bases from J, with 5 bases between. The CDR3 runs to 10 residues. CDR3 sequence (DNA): TGCAGTGCTAGAAAGGTTACGCAGTATTTT. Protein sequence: CSARKVTQYF.

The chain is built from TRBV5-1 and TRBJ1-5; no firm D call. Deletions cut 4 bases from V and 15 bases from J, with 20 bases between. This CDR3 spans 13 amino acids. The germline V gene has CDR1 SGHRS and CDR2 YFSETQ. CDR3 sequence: CASSTGPDGARHF. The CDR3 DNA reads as TGCGCCAGCAGCACCGGCCCGGACGGAGCGAGGCATTTT.

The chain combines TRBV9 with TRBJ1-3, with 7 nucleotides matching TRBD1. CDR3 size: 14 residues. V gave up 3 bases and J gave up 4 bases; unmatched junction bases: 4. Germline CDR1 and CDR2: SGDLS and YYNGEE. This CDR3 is CASSAGGGGNTIYF. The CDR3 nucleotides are TGTGCCAGCAGCGCGGGAGGGGGCGGAAACACCATATATTTT.

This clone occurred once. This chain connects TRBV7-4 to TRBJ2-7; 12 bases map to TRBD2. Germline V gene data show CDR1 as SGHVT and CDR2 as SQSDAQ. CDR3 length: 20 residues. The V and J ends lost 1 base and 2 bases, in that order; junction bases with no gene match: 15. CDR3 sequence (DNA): TGTGCCAGCAGCTTAGAAACTAGCGGGGGGACCCCGACGGGCCCCTACGAGCAGTACTTC. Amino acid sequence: CASSLETSGGTPTGPYEQYF.

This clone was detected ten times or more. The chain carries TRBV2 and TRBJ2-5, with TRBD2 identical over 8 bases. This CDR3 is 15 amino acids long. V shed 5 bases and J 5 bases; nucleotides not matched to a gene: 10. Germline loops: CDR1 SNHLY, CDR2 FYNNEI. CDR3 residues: CASSRSTSDGETQYF. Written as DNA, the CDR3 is TGTGCCAGCAGTCGATCGACTAGCGATGGGGAGACCCAGTACTTC.

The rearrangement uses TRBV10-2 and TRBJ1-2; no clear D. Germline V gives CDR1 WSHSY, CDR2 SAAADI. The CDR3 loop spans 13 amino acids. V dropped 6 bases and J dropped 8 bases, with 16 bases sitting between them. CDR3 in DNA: TGCGCCAGCAGGCCCAATCCGGGAAAAGGCTACACCTTC. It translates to CASRPNPGKGYTF.

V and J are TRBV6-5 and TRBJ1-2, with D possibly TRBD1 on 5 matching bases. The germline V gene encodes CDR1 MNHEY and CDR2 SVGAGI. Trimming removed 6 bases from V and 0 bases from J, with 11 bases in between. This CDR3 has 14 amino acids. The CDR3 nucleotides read TGTGCCAGCAGCTCGACAGAGACTAACTATGGCTACACCTTC. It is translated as CASSSTETNYGYTF.

The CDR3 nucleotides read TGTGCCAGCAGTGATGGTACAGGAAGGTGGGCCGGGGCCAACGTCCTGACTTTC. This encodes CASSDGTGRWAGANVLTF. V gene TRBV25-1 combines with J gene TRBJ2-6; a weak D match, TRBD1 (5 bases). Trimming stripped 3 bases from V and 4 bases from J, with 19 bases between. The germline gives CDR1 MGHDK, CDR2 SYGVNS. The CDR3 is made up of 18 amino acids.

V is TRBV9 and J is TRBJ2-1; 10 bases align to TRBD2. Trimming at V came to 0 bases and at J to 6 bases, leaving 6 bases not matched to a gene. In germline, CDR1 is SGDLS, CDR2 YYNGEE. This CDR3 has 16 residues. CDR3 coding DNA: TGTGCCAGCAGCGTAGGACCGGGACTAGCGATCAATGAGCAGTTCTTC. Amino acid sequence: CASSVGPGLAINEQFF.

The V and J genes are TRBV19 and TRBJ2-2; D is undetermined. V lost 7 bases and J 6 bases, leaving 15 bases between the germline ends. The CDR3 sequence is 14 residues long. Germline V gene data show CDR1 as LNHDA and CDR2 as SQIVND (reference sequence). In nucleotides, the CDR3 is TGTGCCAGTACGAGGAGCCCAATACCCGGGGAGCTGTTTTTT. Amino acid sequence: CASTRSPIPGELFF.

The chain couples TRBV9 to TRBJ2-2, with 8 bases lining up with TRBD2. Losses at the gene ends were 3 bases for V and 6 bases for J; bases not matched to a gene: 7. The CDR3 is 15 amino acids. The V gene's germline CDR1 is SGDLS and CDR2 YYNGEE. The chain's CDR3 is CASSGFPRGAGELFF. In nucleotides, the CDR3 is TGTGCCAGCAGCGGATTCCCGCGGGGGGCCGGGGAGCTGTTTTTT. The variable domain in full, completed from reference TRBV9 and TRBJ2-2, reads DSGVTQTPKHLITATGQRVTLRCSPRSGDLSVYWYQQSLDQGLQFLIQYYNGEERAKGNILERFSAQQFPDLHSELNLSSLELGDSALYFCASSGFPRGAGELFFGEGSRLTVL.